This T cell receptor (beta chain) was captured by sequencing in a study of shared clonotypes between healthy human individuals (TCRdb year 2020). In terms of the full investigation: A few men and two women, aged 18 to 49 years, made up the cohort. For each donor, CD4 naive and CD4 memory were each run on three plates, CD8 naive on two plates, and CD8 memory on one plate. The study deeply sequenced blood TCR repertoires of five healthy adults to estimate repertoire size and the extent of clonotype sharing between individuals. Different laboratories and diverse techniques were used to prepare libraries and sequence TCR repertoires, to increase sequencing depth and limit assay-specific biases. Each donor's leukapheresis produced roughly between roughly 0.85 and 9.5 billion PBMCs.

Paper-wide results and their limitations: Sharing across a handful of donors was observed for around 5% of naive CD4, 3.5% of naive CD8, 2.3% of memory CD4, and about 0.4% of memory CD8 clonotypes. Because the study included a small number of donors, the genetic and exposure-history diversity represented was limited. Pairwise subsampling indicated that sequencing depth was expected to affect the degree of clonotype sharing among donors. Rarefaction of sorted-subset datasets indicated incomplete sequencing despite the large sequencing depth. Compared with non-shared clonotypes, the clonotypes found in all four sorted-subset donors had higher generation probabilities. Only blood was sampled, and tissue TCR repertoires likely differ from those in blood. Naive subsets generally had larger estimated clonotype richness than memory subsets did.

TCR CDR3 regions were amplified from genomic DNA by multiplex PCR using the deep immunoSEQ assay. Extracted genomic DNA from each cell subset was distributed evenly across all wells of several immunoSEQ 96-well plates, and each plate was treated as a replicate. For sorted subsets, about 0.2 ug genomic DNA, equal to approximately 30,000 T cell genomes, was loaded into each replicate PCR. Purified libraries were quantified with a Qubit 3.0 fluorometer, sized on a Bioanalyzer 2100, and re-quantified with the KAPA Library Quantification kit. A separate single-read 150-cycle Illumina NextSeq 550 flow cell was used to sequence each immunoSEQ 96-well plate. Per the original workflow: Because the immunoSEQ output included only junctional sequences and no quality scores, the filtering could not be the same as the filtering used for full-length reads. To assign V/J genes and CDR3, sequences were annotated against IMGT germline references using PyIR, a Python wrapper for IgBLAST v1.9. Reads with weak V/J assignments (E-value above 1e-6), missing CDR3, stop codons, out-of-frame junctions, or ambiguous translated residues were removed. A V3J clonotype was defined by an identical inferred V gene, J gene, and CDR3 amino acid sequence. Percentage overlap between repertoires was computed as shared unique clonotypes divided by the size of the smaller repertoire. Repertoire richness was assessed with RTK rarefaction, the Chao1 estimator, and Recon v2.1 estimates of unobserved clonotypes. For all TCRbeta clonotypes obtained by the gDNA method from a handful of donors, generation probabilities were computed with OLGA. Held by TCRdb, this immuneACCESS table contains in-frame sequences only and omits some clones. Under half of the omission traces to an unresolved V gene where checked; the cause of the rest is unknown. V and J calls and clone size are those listed in that table; D and trimming were worked out from the DNA. This sample comprises 2 million to 2.5 million clones, 80% to 95% of them detected only once. Of the sample, 0.39% is held by the ten largest clones.

Cut back by 4 bases and 0 bases, the V and J ends lie 13 bases apart. Based on the germline V gene, the CDR1 and CDR2 sequences are MDHEN and SYDVKM. Inclusive of the bounding cysteine and phenylalanine, the CDR3 is 16 residues long. Left in the record is the CDR3 DNA by itself, 48 bases read in frame from the first base. About this clone: Its antigen remains unidentified. Base qualities are not at hand, and no much larger clone is one base apart.

The donors were healthy, HIV-negative adults who had no recently reported acute infections or vaccinations. All donors were Caucasian adults living in Nashville, Tennessee, USA. CD4+ T cells were enriched through magnetic negative selection, after which naive cells were positively selected on CD45RA and the remaining negative fraction served as the memory subset. After blood collection by leukapheresis, PBMCs were isolated using Ficoll-Histopaque density gradient centrifugation and then cryopreserved in the vapor phase of liquid nitrogen. Analytical flow cytometry was used to check the purity and quantity of every magnetically sorted T cell population. Genomic DNA was isolated from every sorted fraction and measured by UV absorbance on a Nanodrop 2000c.

The chain uses TRBV28 and TRBJ1-5; the D gene is unclear. This sequence originates from a man in his late teens or twenties in good health. Some clones in this sample may be carry-over from other donors' samples. The sample taken for sequencing was naive CD4+ T cells from PBMCs. Sample cell subset or site, as interpreted from the label and publication: CD45RA+ positively selected. The DNA reads as follows: TGTGCCAGCAGTTCCTTCCGTTCGTATAGCAATCAGCCCCAGCATTTT. Its protein product is CASSSFRSYSNQPQHF.